A single sample is the source of the 28 T cell receptor beta chains below, sequenced in a study of blood T cell repertoires in COVID-19. The assay was immunoSEQ multiplex PCR, and TCRdb's table has in-frame clones only and misses some. Counted here are some 83,000 clones, around 82% occurring once; the ten biggest clones make up just over 20%. The sequencing sample was made of peripheral blood. The receptors derive from a human donor in a cohort sampled during active COVID-19.

The rearrangement joins TRBV2 to TRBJ2-1; 8 nucleotides agree with TRBD2. Trimming removed 5 bases from V and 7 bases from J; junction bases left unmatched: 16. The CDR3 is 17 amino acids. Looked up from germline, CDR1 is SNHLY and CDR2 is FYNNEI. The CDR3 coding sequence is TGTGCCAGCAGTACGTCACCGGGGGGGATCGTTAGTAATGAGCAGTTCTTC. Amino acids: CASSTSPGGIVSNEQFF.

The chain combines TRBV7-9 with TRBJ2-2; weak D call: TRBD1 (6 bases). Trimming shortened V by 5 bases and J by 3 bases, and 16 bases separated the two germline ends. The length of the CDR3 is 16 residues. Germline assignment: CDR1 SEHNR and CDR2 FQNEAQ (reference sequence). The CDR3 region has the DNA TGTGCCAGCAGCCGCACAGGGACCGTGGACACCGGGGAGCTGTTTTTT. It is translated as CASSRTGTVDTGELFF. Complete variable domain (other parts from reference TRBV7-9 and TRBJ2-2): DTGVSQNPRHKITKRGQNVTFRCDPISEHNRLYWYRQTLGQGPEFLTYFQNEAQLEKSRLLSDRFSAERPKGSFSTLEIQRTEQGDSAMYLCASSRTGTVDTGELFFGEGSRLTVL.

The gene calls are TRBV7-6 and TRBJ1-1; 9 nucleotides match TRBD1. Germline lookup yields CDR1 SGHVS and CDR2 FNYEAQ. The V segment lost 5 bases and the J segment 4 bases; nucleotides outside the gene matches: 8. CDR3 length equals 15 residues. DNA of the CDR3: TGTGCCAGCAGCCCCGGACAGGGGACAAGCACTGAAGCTTTCTTT. Encoded protein: CASSPGQGTSTEAFF.

This clone was detected only a few times. The genes are TRBV6-5 and TRBJ1-1; possibly TRBD1 for D (5 bases). This CDR3 spans 13 amino acids. Between the trimmed V and J ends, which lost 6 bases and 1 base, there was a span of 9 bases. The germline V gene has CDR1 MNHEY and CDR2 SVGAGI. The CDR3 region has the DNA TGTGCCAGCAGCTGGGGGGGGAACACTGAAGCTTTCTTT. Amino acid sequence: CASSWGGNTEAFF.

The chain uses TRBV9 and TRBJ1-1; D call uncertain. This CDR3 is 14 amino acids long. Germline lookup yields CDR1 SGDLS and CDR2 YYNGEE. V lost 0 bases to trimming and J lost 6 bases, with 12 bases between them. The CDR3 loop is CASSVVPGLSEAFF. In DNA, the CDR3 is TGTGCCAGCAGCGTAGTTCCGGGGTTATCTGAAGCTTTCTTT.

The V call is TRBV28, the J call TRBJ2-7, with D unresolved. The ends were cut back, 2 bases at V and 4 bases at J, with 6 bases in the middle. CDR3 length: 12 amino acids. Germline assignment: CDR1 MDHEN and CDR2 SYDVKM. For the CDR3, the DNA is TGTGCCAGCAGTTTAGGGCAGTACGAGCAGTACTTC. Amino acid sequence: CASSLGQYEQYF.

The gene calls are TRBV5-1 and TRBJ2-1; D is undetermined. Trimming removed 4 bases from V and 1 base from J, with 9 bases in between. CDR1 SGHRS and CDR2 YFSETQ come from the germline V gene. The CDR3 contains 14 residues. The CDR3 sequence: CASSADGSYNEQFF. The CDR3 nucleotides are TGCGCCAGCAGCGCCGACGGGTCCTACAATGAGCAGTTCTTC.

The chain couples TRBV7-9 to TRBJ2-1; TRBD1 matches 12 bases. The CDR3 contains 16 residues. Germline assignment: CDR1 SEHNR and CDR2 FQNEAQ (reference sequence). J gave up 7 bases and V 5 bases, and 9 bases lay outside the gene matches. CDR3 loop: CASSPGTGGAHNEQFF. CDR3 nucleotide sequence: TGTGCCAGCAGCCCAGGGACAGGGGGCGCCCATAATGAGCAGTTCTTC.

CDR3 loop: CASSLGQGSYNEQFF. In nucleotides, the CDR3 is TGTGCCAGCAGCTTAGGACAGGGGTCCTACAATGAGCAGTTCTTC. J is TRBJ2-1 and V is TRBV11-3; 8 positions agree with TRBD1. Per germline, CDR1 SGHNT and CDR2 YENEEA. The J segment lost 1 base and the V segment lost 1 base, leaving 0 bases of the junction unmatched. This CDR3 spans 15 amino acids. The variable domain in full, with the rest retrieved from reference TRBV11-3 and TRBJ2-1, is EAGVVQSPRYKIIEKKQPVAFWCNPISGHNTLYWYLQNLGQGPELLIRYENEEAVDDSQLPKDRFSAERLKGVDSTLKIQPAELGDSAVYLCASSLGQGSYNEQFFGPGTRLTVL.

The chain uses TRBV10-1 and TRBJ1-3; D is ambiguous. V dropped 3 bases and J dropped 0 bases, with 9 bases sitting between them. The germline V gene has CDR1 WNHNN and CDR2 SYGVQD (reference sequence). This CDR3 region has 15 residues. The CDR3 nucleotides are TGCGCCAGCAGTGATGGAGTCAGCTCTGGAAACACCATATATTTT. Its protein product is CASSDGVSSGNTIYF.

This clone is medium-sized. Here the CDR3 DNA reads TGCGCCAGCAGCCCCGGGACACTAAGCTACGAGCAGTACTTC. Translating it yields CASSPGTLSYEQYF. The chain employs TRBV4-1 and TRBJ2-7; tentative D call: TRBD1 (6 bases). V was shortened by 4 bases and J by 3 bases, with 13 bases between the two germline ends. Looked up from germline, CDR1 is MGHRA and CDR2 is YSYEKL. The CDR3 contains 14 residues.

The chain carries TRBV18 and TRBJ2-1; perhaps TRBD2 as D (5 bases). Germline V lookup: CDR1 KGHSH, CDR2 LQKENI. The V end was cut by 4 bases, the J end by 6 bases, with 10 bases between. The CDR3 spans 13 residues. CDR3 protein: CASSQARGNEQFF. As DNA, the CDR3 is TGTGCCAGCTCACAGGCACGGGGCAATGAGCAGTTCTTC. Using reference TRBV18 and TRBJ2-1 for the parts outside the CDR3, the full variable domain is NAGVMQNPRHLVRRRGQEARLRCSPMKGHSHVYWYRQLPEEGLKFMVYLQKENIIDESGMPKERFSAEFPKEGPSILRIQQVVRGDSAAYFCASSQARGNEQFFGPGTRLTVL.

Ten or more counts support this clone. The identical CDR3 is also encoded by other nucleotide sequences in the sample. The V gene is TRBV7-9, the J gene TRBJ1-6; no reliable D call. V shed 1 base and J shed 3 bases, with 10 bases lying between them. Germline V CDR1 and CDR2: SEHNR, FQNEAQ (reference sequence). This CDR3 is 16 amino acids long. The CDR3 DNA is TGTGCCAGCAGCTTAGGACAAGGCTTCTATAATTCACCCCTCCACTTT. It translates to CASSLGQGFYNSPLHF.

This chain connects TRBV28 to TRBJ2-2, with D possibly matching TRBD1 (5 bases). Germline values: CDR1 MDHEN, CDR2 SYDVKM. This CDR3 spans 13 amino acids. V dropped 6 bases and J dropped 5 bases, with 10 bases sitting between them. The CDR3 protein is CASRSGSTGELFF. The CDR3 region has the DNA TGTGCCAGCAGATCAGGGTCAACCGGGGAGCTGTTTTTT.

This chain connects TRBV4-1 to TRBJ2-5; 10 bases line up with TRBD1. The CDR3 length is 19 residues. The trim removed 0 bases at V and 5 bases at J, leaving 15 bases unmatched. From germline, CDR1 is MGHRA and CDR2 YSYEKL. Here the CDR3 reads CASSQDREGQGFYGETQYF. CDR3 sequence (DNA): TGCGCCAGCAGCCAAGATCGAGAGGGACAGGGGTTTTACGGGGAGACCCAGTACTTC.

The chain combines TRBV12-3 or TRBV12-4 with TRBJ1-2; D is ambiguous. The CDR3 is made up of 12 amino acids. The V end was cut by 5 bases, the J end by 7 bases, with 11 bases between. The CDR3 region is CASSLLRRGYTF. The DNA for the CDR3 is TGTGCCAGCAGTCTCCTCAGGCGTGGCTACACCTTC.

The chain is built from TRBV7-9 and TRBJ1-5, with 7 nucleotides matching TRBD1. The V segment lost 1 base and the J segment 7 bases; nucleotides outside the gene matches: 10. CDR1 is SEHNR and CDR2 is FQNEAQ in the germline V gene (reference sequence). This CDR3 contains 16 residues. Here the CDR3 DNA reads TGTGCCAGCAGCTTAGGGGTAGGGGGCGGAACCCAGCCCCAGCATTTT. Its translation is CASSLGVGGGTQPQHF. Filled out from reference TRBV7-9 and TRBJ1-5, the complete variable domain reads DTGVSQNPRHKITKRGQNVTFRCDPISEHNRLYWYRQTLGQGPEFLTYFQNEAQLEKSRLLSDRFSAERPKGSFSTLEIQRTEQGDSAMYLCASSLGVGGGTQPQHFGDGTRLSIL.

The V gene is TRBV5-1, the J gene TRBJ2-6, with TRBD1 matching over 9 bases. This CDR3 comprises 17 residues. Germline CDR1 is SGHRS and CDR2 is YFSETQ. After removal of 0 bases from V and 2 bases from J, the junction contained 3 bases not matched to a gene. As DNA, the CDR3 is TGCGCCAGCAGCTTGGCGGGACAGGGAGCTGGGGCCAACGTCCTGACTTTC. It codes for CASSLAGQGAGANVLTF.

As DNA, the CDR3 is TGCAGGTTACGCTCGGGGGACAGCTGCAATCAGCCCCAGCATTTT. Protein sequence: CRLRSGDSCNQPQHF. This chain links TRBV29-1 with TRBJ1-5; 7 bases align to TRBD1. The CDR3 has 15 amino acids. Per germline, CDR1 SQVTM and CDR2 ANQGSEA. The whole variable domain, remainder taken from reference TRBV29-1 and TRBJ1-5, is SAVISQKPSRDICQRGTSLTIQCQVDSQVTMMFWYRQQPGQSLTLIATANQGSEATYESGFVIDKFPISRPNLTFSTLTVSNMSPEDSSIYLCRLRSGDSCNQPQHFGDGTRLSIL.

This clone was observed a handful of times. CDR3: CASSPNSDRVNEQFF. Here the CDR3 DNA reads TGTGCCAGCAGCCCCAACTCGGACAGGGTCAATGAGCAGTTCTTC. The J gene is TRBJ2-1, the V gene TRBV7-3, with 8 positions matching TRBD1. J was trimmed by 6 bases and V by 5 bases; bases with no gene match: 9. The CDR3 has 15 amino acids. Germline CDR1 reads SGHTA; CDR2 reads FQGTGA.

The rearrangement joins TRBV2 to TRBJ1-4, with TRBD1 as a possible D gene (6 bases). With 5 bases removed from V and 10 bases from J, the gap between germline ends came to 14 bases. The CDR3 consists of 13 residues. Germline loops: CDR1 SNHLY, CDR2 FYNNEI. The CDR3 reads CASSTQGGVKLFF. In nucleotides, the CDR3 is TGTGCCAGCAGTACACAGGGTGGGGTAAAACTGTTTTTT. Drawing the rest from reference TRBV2 and TRBJ1-4, the complete variable domain is EPEVTQTPSHQVTQMGQEVILRCVPISNHLYFYWYRQILGQKVEFLVSFYNNEISEKSEIFDDQFSVERPDGSNFTLKIRSTKLEDSAMYFCASSTQGGVKLFFGSGTQLSVL.

The chain carries TRBV7-9 and TRBJ1-5; TRBD1 matches 7 bases. V was clipped by 7 bases and J by 4 bases; unmatched bases: 7. The germline V gene has CDR1 SEHNR and CDR2 FQNEAQ (reference sequence). This CDR3 is 14 amino acids long. The DNA for the CDR3 is TGTGCCAGCACCAGGGGGGGAGGGAATCAGCCCCAGCATTTT. Its protein is CASTRGGGNQPQHF.

The V gene is TRBV7-9, the J gene TRBJ1-4; 8 bases are a match to TRBD1. The germline V gene encodes CDR1 SEHNR and CDR2 FQNEAQ (reference sequence). CDR3 length: 14 residues. The junction had 2 bases not matched to a gene; V was cut back by 0 bases and J by 8 bases. This CDR3 reads CASSLADRGEKLFF. CDR3 sequence (DNA): TGTGCCAGCAGCTTAGCCGACAGGGGCGAAAAACTGTTTTTT.

Points on this clone: At one boundary the junction diverges from the germline segment, which might be a read error. The chain joins TRBV3-1 (or the pseudogene TRBV3-2) to TRBJ1-2, with 10 bases that match TRBD1. This CDR3 region has 15 residues. Germline lookup yields CDR1 LGHDT and CDR2 YNNKEL (reference sequence). The CDR3 coding sequence is TGTGCCAGCACCCAACTCAGGACAGGGGGATATGGCTACACCTTC. Translating gives CASTQLRTGGYGYTF.

This chain uses TRBV18 with TRBJ1-4; 9 nucleotides agree with TRBD1. Trimming removed 5 bases from V and 6 bases from J; junction bases left unmatched: 4. The CDR3 length is 14 residues. CDR1 is KGHSH, CDR2 LQKENI, per germline. CDR3 in amino acids: CASSMTGGDEKLFF. DNA of the CDR3: TGTGCCAGCTCAATGACAGGGGGAGATGAAAAACTGTTTTTT.

The rearrangement links TRBV3-1 (or the pseudogene TRBV3-2) to TRBJ2-3; 12 nucleotides line up with TRBD2. The CDR3 extends over 21 amino acids. J was trimmed by 0 bases and V by 2 bases; bases with no gene match: 15. Germline-derived CDR1 and CDR2 are LGHDT and YNNKEL (reference sequence). CDR3 sequence reads: CASSQRLTGTSGSISTDTQYF. The CDR3 DNA reads TGTGCCAGCAGCCAACGCCTTACCGGGACTAGCGGGTCGATTAGCACAGATACGCAGTATTTT.

J is TRBJ1-1 and V is TRBV23-1; D not certain. TRBV23-1 is recorded as an ORF, its role being uncertain. V was shortened by 0 bases and J by 11 bases, with 10 bases between the two germline ends. The CDR3 runs 12 residues. This chain's CDR3 is CASSQSGISAFF. The CDR3 nucleotides are TGCGCCAGCAGTCAATCCGGGATCTCGGCTTTCTTT.

The chain carries TRBV6-2 or TRBV6-3 and TRBJ1-5, with unresolved D. Germline assignment: CDR1 MNHEY and CDR2 SVGEGT. The V end was cut by 0 bases, the J end by 5 bases, with 8 bases between. CDR3 size: 14 residues. This CDR3 reads CASSYSTKYQPQHF. The DNA of the CDR3 is TGTGCCAGCAGTTACTCGACAAAATATCAGCCCCAGCATTTT.